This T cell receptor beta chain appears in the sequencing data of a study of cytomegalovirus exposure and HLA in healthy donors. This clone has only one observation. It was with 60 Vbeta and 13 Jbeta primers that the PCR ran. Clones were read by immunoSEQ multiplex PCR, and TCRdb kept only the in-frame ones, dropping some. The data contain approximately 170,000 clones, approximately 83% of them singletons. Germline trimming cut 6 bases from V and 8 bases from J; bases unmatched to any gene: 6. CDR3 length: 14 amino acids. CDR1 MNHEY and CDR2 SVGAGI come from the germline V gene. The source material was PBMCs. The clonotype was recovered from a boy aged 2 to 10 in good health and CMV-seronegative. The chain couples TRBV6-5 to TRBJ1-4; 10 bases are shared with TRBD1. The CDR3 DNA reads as TGTGCCAGCAGGCCGACAGGGGGCGGCGAAAAACTGTTTTTT. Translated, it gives CASRPTGGGEKLFF.